A selection of T cell receptor beta chains follows, all from one sample in a study of identical twins. MiXCR was run by TCRdb on the 5' RACE reads, yielding one entry per CDR3 protein. The data hold around 1.7 million distinct CDR3 sequences, with around 33% observed a single time. The sample consisted of cord blood. The receptor set was obtained from a newborn girl in good health. Each CDR3 is given with its conserved first and last residue. The order of the fields is V gene, D gene, clone size, J gene, CDR3 protein, CDR3 DNA. D genes are given only for firm matches. A row's size may be missing; if present it is once, few, many or a size class.

>TRBV11-2|NA|NA|TRBJ1-1
CASSLETPWGAFF
TGTGCCAGCAGCTTAGAGACCCCCTGGGGAGCTTTCTTT
>TRBV12-3/TRBV12-4|TRBD1|NA|TRBJ1-1
CASSSHPGQGLNTEAFF
TGTGCCAGCAGCTCCCACCCGGGACAGGGGTTGAACACTGAAGCTTTCTTT
>TRBV5-1|NA|NA|TRBJ1-1
CASSFFSGSAEAFF
TGCGCCAGCAGCTTCTTTTCGGGGAGCGCTGAAGCTTTCTTT
>TRBV29-1|TRBD2|few|TRBJ2-3
CSVGHIGGRTDTQYF
TGCAGCGTTGGGCACATAGGCGGGAGAACAGATACGCAGTATTTT
>TRBV28|NA|NA|TRBJ1-4
CASRLTDSNEKLFF
TGTGCCAGCAGGCTGACAGACTCTAATGAAAAACTGTTTTTT
>TRBV30|NA|NA|TRBJ1-2
CAWRKQRTNYGYTF
TGTGCCTGGAGGAAACAGCGCACTAACTATGGCTACACCTTC
>TRBV12-3/TRBV12-4|TRBD2|NA|TRBJ2-3
CASSPRLAGGHTEYF
TGTGCCAGCAGCCCCCGACTAGCGGGAGGACATACGGAGTATTTT
>TRBV19|NA|few|TRBJ1-1
CASSIVGEAFF
TGTGCCAGTAGTATAGTGGGTGAAGCTTTCTTT
>TRBV20-1|NA|NA|TRBJ2-7
CSASLARSYNEQYF
TGCAGTGCTAGTCTAGCGCGCTCCTACAATGAGCAGTACTTC
>TRBV20-1|TRBD2|few|TRBJ2-1
CSARGVAGDNEQFF
TGCAGTGCTAGAGGCGTAGCGGGGGACAATGAGCAGTTCTTC
>TRBV7-2|NA|few|TRBJ1-1
CASSLVARVKEAFF
TGTGCCAGCAGCTTAGTGGCCCGGGTAAAGGAAGCTTTCTTT
>TRBV5-1|NA|NA|TRBJ2-7
CASSLVVGLDLYF
TGCGCCAGCAGCTTGGTGGTTGGCCTAGACCTGTACTTC
>TRBV28|NA|many|TRBJ2-3
CASSLFHTVMTDTQYF
TGTGCCAGCAGTTTATTTCACACTGTCATGACAGATACGCAGTATTTT
>TRBV10-3|TRBD1|few|TRBJ1-2
CAISPAWDRANYGYTF
TGTGCCATCAGTCCGGCCTGGGACAGGGCTAACTATGGTTACACCTTC
>TRBV4-1|NA|NA|TRBJ2-1
CASSQDRGIDPYNEQFF
TGCGCCAGCAGCCAAGATAGGGGAATAGACCCCTACAATGAGCAGTTCTTC
>TRBV18|TRBD1|few|TRBJ2-7
CASSPGQGNSYEQYF
TGTGCCAGCTCCCCCGGACAGGGGAATTCCTACGAGCAGTACTTC
>TRBV4-2|TRBD2|NA|TRBJ2-7
CASGQEAGSYEQYF
TGTGCCAGCGGCCAAGAAGCGGGATCTTACGAGCAGTACTTC
>TRBV9|NA|NA|TRBJ1-4
CASSAGTPGGEKLFF
TGTGCCAGCAGCGCGGGGACACCTGGGGGTGAAAAACTGTTTTTT
>TRBV5-5|NA|NA|TRBJ2-7
CAGSSRARIDYEQYF
TGTGCCGGCAGCTCCCGGGCCAGAATCGACTACGAGCAGTACTTC
>TRBV6-1|TRBD1|NA|TRBJ1-4
CASRRQGSEKLFF
TGTGCCAGCAGAAGACAGGGAAGTGAAAAACTGTTTTTT
>TRBV25-1|NA|few|TRBJ1-2
CASSPRDTQVYTF
TGTGCCAGCAGTCCCCGGGACACTCAGGTCTACACCTTC
>TRBV20-1|NA|NA|TRBJ1-1
CSARRQSEAFF
TGCAGTGCTAGACGTCAATCTGAAGCTTTCTTT
>TRBV28|NA|NA|TRBJ2-7
CASSGTGSLSYEQYF
TGTGCCAGCAGTGGCACCGGGTCCTTATCCTACGAGCAGTACTTC
>TRBV20-1|TRBD2|NA|TRBJ2-7
CSAPRLAALKTGSSYGQYF
TGCAGTGCCCCACGACTAGCGGCACTCAAAACCGGGAGCTCCTACGGGCAGTATTTC
>TRBV2|TRBD2|few|TRBJ2-1
CASSGAGGEYNEQFF
TGTGCCAGCAGTGGAGCGGGAGGAGAGTACAATGAGCAGTTCTTC
>TRBV7-8|NA|few|TRBJ1-1
CASIPREGRGTEAFF
TGTGCCAGCATCCCTCGAGAGGGGAGAGGGACTGAAGCTTTCTTT
>TRBV12-3/TRBV12-4|NA|few|TRBJ1-2
CASSVLLGHGYTF
TGTGCCAGCAGTGTATTACTCGGTCATGGCTACACCTTC
>TRBV11-2|NA|NA|TRBJ2-4
CASSSGTENIQYF
TGTGCCAGCAGTTCCGGGACGGAAAACATTCAGTACTTC
>TRBV28|NA|few|TRBJ1-2
CASSNNAPGHYGYTF
TGTGCCAGCAGTAACAATGCGCCAGGGCACTATGGCTACACCTTC
>TRBV24-1|TRBD1|few|TRBJ1-2
CATSRQGGYGYTF
TGTGCCACCAGTCGGCAGGGGGGCTATGGCTACACCTTC
>TRBV6-6|TRBD2|NA|TRBJ2-7
CASSYWREAYEQYF
TGTGCCAGCAGTTACTGGCGGGAGGCCTACGAGCAGTACTTC
>TRBV6-6|NA|NA|TRBJ2-1
CASSRSGSQFYNEQFF
TGTGCCAGCAGCCGCTCTGGCAGTCAATTCTACAATGAGCAGTTCTTC
>TRBV13|NA|NA|TRBJ1-1
CASSSPSIEATEAFF
TGTGCCAGCAGCTCACCGTCCATCGAGGCCACTGAAGCTTTCTTT
>TRBV15|NA|NA|TRBJ1-5
CATSRVRHNQPQHF
TGTGCCACCAGCAGAGTGCGGCACAATCAGCCCCAGCATTTT
>TRBV9|NA|NA|TRBJ2-5
CASSVGPTERTQYF
TGTGCCAGCAGCGTAGGCCCGACCGAACGGACCCAGTACTTC
>TRBV7-9|NA|NA|TRBJ1-2
CASSLEVGRDYGYTF
TGTGCCAGCAGCTTAGAAGTGGGCAGGGACTATGGCTACACCTTC
>TRBV19|NA|NA|TRBJ2-7
CASSISGSPYNEQYF
TGTGCCAGTAGTATAAGCGGCTCTCCCTACAATGAGCAGTACTTC
>TRBV4-2|TRBD2|NA|TRBJ2-3
CASSPSGLAGATDTQYF
TGTGCCAGCAGCCCCTCCGGACTAGCGGGGGCCACAGATACGCAGTATTTT
>TRBV27|NA|few|TRBJ1-2
CASSLGGYSYGYTF
TGTGCCAGCAGTTTAGGGGGGTACAGCTATGGCTACACCTTC
>TRBV5-1|NA|NA|TRBJ1-4
CAGSLVVADSEKLFF
TGCGCCGGCAGCTTGGTAGTGGCCGACTCTGAAAAACTGTTTTTT
>TRBV20-1|TRBD2|NA|TRBJ2-2
CSARIGLAGDTGELFF
TGCAGTGCTAGGATCGGACTAGCGGGAGACACCGGGGAGCTGTTTTTT